Here is one T cell receptor (beta chain) with its context. V was clipped by 0 bases and J by 3 bases, with 5 bases between them. This CDR3 has 13 amino acids. Looked up from germline, CDR1 is SGHDN and CDR2 is FVKESK. In the original workflow: Counts of nucleated cells, estimated from reference gene primer amplification, were obtained. Here immunoSEQ multiplex PCR was the method, and the copy in TCRdb shows in-frame clones only, minus some. Clone size and the V and J calls come from that table; the DNA yielded D and trimming. The table shows 100,000 to 150,000 clones, with about 70% occurring only once. This entry comes from a study of blood T cell repertoires in COVID-19. Study overall: The study drew acute and convalescent COVID-19 samples from the United States, Italy and Spain. Sources were T cells, B-cell-depleted T cells, or PBMCs; the material itself was cDNA or gDNA.

J is TRBJ1-1 and V is TRBV14, with D unclear. The clonotype comes from a woman in her 70s with acute or convalescent COVID-19. Sequencing was carried out using peripheral blood. CDR3: CASSQDFYTEAFF. Written as DNA, the CDR3 is TGTGCCAGCAGCCAAGATTTCTACACTGAAGCTTTCTTT.